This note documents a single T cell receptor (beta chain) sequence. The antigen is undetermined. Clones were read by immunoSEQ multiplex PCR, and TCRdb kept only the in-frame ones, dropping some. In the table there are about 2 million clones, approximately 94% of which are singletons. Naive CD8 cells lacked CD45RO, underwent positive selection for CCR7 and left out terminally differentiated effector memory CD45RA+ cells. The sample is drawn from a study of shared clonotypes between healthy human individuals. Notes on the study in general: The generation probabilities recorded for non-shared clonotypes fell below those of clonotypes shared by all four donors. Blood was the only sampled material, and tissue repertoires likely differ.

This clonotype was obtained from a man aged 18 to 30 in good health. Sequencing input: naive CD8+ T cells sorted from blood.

The CDR3 reads CASSYDRSPYEQYF. The CDR3 nucleotides are TGTGCCAGCAGCTACGACAGGTCCCCCTACGAGCAGTACTTC. This rearrangement joins TRBV5-6 to TRBJ2-7, with TRBD1 as a possible D gene (6 bases). The CDR3 is made up of 14 amino acids. V lost 3 bases, J lost 2 bases, and 12 bases lay in between. Germline-derived CDR1 and CDR2 are SGHDT and YYEEEE.